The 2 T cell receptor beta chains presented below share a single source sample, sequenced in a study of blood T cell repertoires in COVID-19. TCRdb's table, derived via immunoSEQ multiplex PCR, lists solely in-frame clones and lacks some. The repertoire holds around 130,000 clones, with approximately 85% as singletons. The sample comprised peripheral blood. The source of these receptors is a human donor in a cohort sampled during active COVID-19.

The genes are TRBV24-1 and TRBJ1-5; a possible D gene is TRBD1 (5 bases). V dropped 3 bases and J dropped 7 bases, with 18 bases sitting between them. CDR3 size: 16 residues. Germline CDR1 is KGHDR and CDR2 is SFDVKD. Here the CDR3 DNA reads TGTGCCACCAGTGATGCCACCCCAGGGACTCGACAGCCCCAGCATTTT. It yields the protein CATSDATPGTRQPQHF.

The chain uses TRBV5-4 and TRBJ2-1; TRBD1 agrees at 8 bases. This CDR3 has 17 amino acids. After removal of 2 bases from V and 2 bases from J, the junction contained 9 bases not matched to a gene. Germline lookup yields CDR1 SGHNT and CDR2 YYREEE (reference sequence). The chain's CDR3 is CASSFPPRQGTYNEQFF. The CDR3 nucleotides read TGTGCCAGCAGCTTCCCCCCCCGACAGGGGACCTACAATGAGCAGTTCTTC.